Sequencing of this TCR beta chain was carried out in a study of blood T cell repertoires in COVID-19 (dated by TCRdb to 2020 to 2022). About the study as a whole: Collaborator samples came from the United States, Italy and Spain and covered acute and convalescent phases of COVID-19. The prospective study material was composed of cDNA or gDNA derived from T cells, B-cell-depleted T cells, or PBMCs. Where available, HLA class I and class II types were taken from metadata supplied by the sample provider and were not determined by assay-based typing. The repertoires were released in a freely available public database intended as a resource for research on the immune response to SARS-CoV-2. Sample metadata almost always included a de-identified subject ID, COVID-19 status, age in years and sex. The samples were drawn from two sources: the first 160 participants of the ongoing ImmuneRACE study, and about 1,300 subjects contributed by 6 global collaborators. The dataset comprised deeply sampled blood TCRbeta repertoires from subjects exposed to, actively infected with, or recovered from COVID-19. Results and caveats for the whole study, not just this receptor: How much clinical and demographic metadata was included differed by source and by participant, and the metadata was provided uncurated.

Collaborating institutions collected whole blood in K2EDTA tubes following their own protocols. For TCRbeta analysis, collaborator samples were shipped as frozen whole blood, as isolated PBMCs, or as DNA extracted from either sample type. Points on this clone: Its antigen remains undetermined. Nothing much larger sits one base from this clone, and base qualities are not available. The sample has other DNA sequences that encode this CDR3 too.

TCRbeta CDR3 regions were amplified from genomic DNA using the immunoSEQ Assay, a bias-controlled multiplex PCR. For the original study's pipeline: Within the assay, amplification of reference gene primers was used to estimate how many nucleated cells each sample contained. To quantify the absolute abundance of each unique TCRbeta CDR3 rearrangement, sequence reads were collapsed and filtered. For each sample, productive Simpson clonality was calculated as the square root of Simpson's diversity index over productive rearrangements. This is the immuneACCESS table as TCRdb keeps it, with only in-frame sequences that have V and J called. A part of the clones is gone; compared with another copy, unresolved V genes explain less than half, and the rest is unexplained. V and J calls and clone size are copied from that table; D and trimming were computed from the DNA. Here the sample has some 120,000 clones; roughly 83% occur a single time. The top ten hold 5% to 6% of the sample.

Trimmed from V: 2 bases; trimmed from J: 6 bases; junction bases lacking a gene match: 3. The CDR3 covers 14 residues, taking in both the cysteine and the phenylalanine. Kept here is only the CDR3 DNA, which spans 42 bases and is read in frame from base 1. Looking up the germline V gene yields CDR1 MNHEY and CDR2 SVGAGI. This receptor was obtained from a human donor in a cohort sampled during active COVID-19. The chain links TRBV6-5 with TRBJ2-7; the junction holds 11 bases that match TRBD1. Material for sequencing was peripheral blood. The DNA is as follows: TGTGCCAGCAGTTACACCGGACAGGGGGCCGAGCAGTACTTC. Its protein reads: CASSYTGQGAEQYF.